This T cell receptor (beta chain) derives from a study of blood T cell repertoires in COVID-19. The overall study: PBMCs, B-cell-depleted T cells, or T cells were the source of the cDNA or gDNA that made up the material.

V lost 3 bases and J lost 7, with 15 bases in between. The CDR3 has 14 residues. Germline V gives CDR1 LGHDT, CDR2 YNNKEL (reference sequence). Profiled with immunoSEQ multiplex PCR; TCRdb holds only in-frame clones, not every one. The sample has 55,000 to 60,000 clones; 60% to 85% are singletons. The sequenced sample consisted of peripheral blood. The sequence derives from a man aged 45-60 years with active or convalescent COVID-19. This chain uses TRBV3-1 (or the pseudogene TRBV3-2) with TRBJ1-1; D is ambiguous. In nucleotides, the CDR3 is TGTGCCAGCAGCCACCACCCGGTGAGCCATGAAGCTTTCTTT. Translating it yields CASSHHPVSHEAFF.